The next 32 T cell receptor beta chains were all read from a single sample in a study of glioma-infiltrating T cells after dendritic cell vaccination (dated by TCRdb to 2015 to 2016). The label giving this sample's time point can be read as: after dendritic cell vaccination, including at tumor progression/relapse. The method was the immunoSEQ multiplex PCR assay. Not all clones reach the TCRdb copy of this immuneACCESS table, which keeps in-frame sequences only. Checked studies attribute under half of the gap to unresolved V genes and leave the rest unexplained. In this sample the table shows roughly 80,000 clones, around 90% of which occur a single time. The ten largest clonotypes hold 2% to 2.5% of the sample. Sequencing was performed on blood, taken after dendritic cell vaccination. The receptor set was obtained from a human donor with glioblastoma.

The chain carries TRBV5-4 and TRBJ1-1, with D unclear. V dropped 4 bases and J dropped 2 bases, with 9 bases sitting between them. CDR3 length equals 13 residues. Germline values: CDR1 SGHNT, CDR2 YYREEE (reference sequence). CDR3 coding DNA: TGTGCCAGCAGCGAACCCAGTAACACTGAAGCTTTCTTT. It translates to CASSEPSNTEAFF.

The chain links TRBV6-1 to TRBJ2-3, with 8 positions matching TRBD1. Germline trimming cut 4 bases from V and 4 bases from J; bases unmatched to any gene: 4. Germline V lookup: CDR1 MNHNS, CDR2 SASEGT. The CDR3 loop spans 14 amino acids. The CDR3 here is CASSVDRVSDTQYF. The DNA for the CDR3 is TGTGCCAGCAGTGTGGACAGGGTTTCAGATACGCAGTATTTT.

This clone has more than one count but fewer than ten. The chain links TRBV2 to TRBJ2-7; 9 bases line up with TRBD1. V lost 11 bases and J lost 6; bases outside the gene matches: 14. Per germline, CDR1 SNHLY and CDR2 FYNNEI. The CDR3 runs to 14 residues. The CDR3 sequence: CAGADEQGAVEQYF. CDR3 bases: TGTGCCGGGGCAGACGAACAGGGGGCGGTCGAGCAGTACTTC.

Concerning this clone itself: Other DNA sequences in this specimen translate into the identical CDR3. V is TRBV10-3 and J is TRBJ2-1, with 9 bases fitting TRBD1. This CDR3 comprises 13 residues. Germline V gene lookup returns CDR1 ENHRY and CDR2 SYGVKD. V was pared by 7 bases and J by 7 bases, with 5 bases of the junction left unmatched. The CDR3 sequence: CAITGTGKNEQFF. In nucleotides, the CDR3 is TGTGCCATCACTGGGACAGGGAAAAATGAGCAGTTCTTC.

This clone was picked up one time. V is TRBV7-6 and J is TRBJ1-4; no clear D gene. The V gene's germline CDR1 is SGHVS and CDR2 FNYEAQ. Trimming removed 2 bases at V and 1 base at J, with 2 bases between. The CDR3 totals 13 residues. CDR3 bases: TGTGCCAGCAGCTTACAAACTAATGAAAAACTGTTTTTT. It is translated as CASSLQTNEKLFF.

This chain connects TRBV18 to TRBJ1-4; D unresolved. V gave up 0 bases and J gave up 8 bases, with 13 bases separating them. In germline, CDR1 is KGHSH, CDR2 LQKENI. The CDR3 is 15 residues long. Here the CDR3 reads CASSPPGLLEEKLFF. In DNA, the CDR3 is TGTGCCAGCTCACCACCAGGACTTCTTGAGGAAAAACTGTTTTTT.

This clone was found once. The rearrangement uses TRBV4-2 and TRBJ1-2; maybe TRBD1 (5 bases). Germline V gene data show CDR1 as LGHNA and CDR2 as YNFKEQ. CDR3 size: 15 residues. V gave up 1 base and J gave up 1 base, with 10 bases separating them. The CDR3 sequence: CASSQATGLNYGYTF. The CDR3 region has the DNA TGTGCCAGCAGCCAAGCTACAGGCCTTAACTATGGCTACACCTTC.

CDR3 DNA: TGCGCCAGCAGCCAAGATGGGGCTAACAATCAGCCCCAGCATTTT. This translates into CASSQDGANNQPQHF. The chain uses TRBV4-3 and TRBJ1-5, with D possibly being TRBD1 (5 bases). Germline V gives CDR1 LGHNA, CDR2 YSLEER. CDR3 length: 15 amino acids. Trimming cost V 0 bases and J 3 bases, with 9 bases left between them.

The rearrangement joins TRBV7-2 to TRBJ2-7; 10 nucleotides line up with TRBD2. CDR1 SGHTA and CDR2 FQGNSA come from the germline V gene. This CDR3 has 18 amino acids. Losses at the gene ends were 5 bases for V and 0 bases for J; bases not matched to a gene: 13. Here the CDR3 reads CASSPGPSGSAGSYEQYF. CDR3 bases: TGTGCCAGCAGCCCAGGGCCTAGCGGGAGTGCGGGCTCCTACGAGCAGTACTTC.

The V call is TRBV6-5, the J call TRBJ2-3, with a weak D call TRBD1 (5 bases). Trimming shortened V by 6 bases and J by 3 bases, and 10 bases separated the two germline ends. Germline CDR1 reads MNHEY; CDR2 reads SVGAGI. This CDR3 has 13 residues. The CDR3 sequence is CASRPPGTDTQYF. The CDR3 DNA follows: TGTGCCAGCAGACCGCCAGGGACAGATACGCAGTATTTT.

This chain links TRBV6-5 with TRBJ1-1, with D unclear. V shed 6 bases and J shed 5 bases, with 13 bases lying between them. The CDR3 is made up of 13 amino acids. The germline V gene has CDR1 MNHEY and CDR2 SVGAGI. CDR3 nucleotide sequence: TGTGCCAGCAGCCCTAGTGGCGGGACTGAAGCTTTCTTT. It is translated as CASSPSGGTEAFF.

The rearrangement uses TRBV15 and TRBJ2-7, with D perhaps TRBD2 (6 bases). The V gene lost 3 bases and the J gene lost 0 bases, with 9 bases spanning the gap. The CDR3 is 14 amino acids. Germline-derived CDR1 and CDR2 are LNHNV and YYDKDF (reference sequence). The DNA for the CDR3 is TGTGCCACCAGCAGTGGGGGGACCTCCTACGAGCAGTACTTC. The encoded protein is CATSSGGTSYEQYF. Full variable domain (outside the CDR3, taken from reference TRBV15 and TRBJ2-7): DAMVIQNPRYQVTQFGKPVTLSCSQTLNHNVMYWYQQKSSQAPKLLFHYYDKDFNNEADTPDNFQSRRPNTSFCFLDIRSPGLGDTAMYLCATSSGGTSYEQYFGPGTRLTVT.

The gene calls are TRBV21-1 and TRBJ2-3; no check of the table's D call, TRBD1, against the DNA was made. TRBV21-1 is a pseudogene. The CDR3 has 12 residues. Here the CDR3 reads CASSNGRDTQYF. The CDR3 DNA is TGTGCCAGCAGCAATGGGCGAGATACGCAGTATTTT.

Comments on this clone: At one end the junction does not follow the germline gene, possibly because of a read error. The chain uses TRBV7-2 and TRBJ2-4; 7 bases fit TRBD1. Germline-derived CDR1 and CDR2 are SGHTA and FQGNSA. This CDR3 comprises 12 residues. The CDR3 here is CASSLVGQAGQF. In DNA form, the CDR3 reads TGTGCCAGCAGCTTAGTAGGACAGGCAGGCCAATTC.

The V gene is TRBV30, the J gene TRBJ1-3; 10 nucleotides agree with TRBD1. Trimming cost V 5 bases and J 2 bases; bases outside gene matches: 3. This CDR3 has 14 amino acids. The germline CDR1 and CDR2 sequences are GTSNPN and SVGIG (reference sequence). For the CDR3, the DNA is TGTGCCTGGGGGGGGACAGGGGCTGGAAACACCATATATTTT. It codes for CAWGGTGAGNTIYF.

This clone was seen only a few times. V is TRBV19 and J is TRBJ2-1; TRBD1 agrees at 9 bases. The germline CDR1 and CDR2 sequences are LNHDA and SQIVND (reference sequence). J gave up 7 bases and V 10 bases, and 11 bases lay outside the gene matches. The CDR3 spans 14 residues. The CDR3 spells CATTDRGIRNEQFF. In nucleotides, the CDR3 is TGTGCCACGACGGACAGGGGCATAAGAAATGAGCAGTTCTTC.

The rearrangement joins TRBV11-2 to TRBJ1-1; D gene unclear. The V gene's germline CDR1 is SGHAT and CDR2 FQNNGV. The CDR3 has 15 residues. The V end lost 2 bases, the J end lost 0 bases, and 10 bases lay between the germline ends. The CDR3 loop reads CASSLLGGMNTEAFF. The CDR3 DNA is TGTGCCAGCAGCTTATTAGGAGGGATGAACACTGAAGCTTTCTTT.

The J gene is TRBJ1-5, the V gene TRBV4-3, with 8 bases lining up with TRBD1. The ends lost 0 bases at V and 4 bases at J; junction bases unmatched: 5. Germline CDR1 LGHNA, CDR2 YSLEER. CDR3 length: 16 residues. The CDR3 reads CASSQDRQGWNQPQHF. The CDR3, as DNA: TGCGCCAGCAGCCAAGACCGACAGGGGTGGAATCAGCCCCAGCATTTT.

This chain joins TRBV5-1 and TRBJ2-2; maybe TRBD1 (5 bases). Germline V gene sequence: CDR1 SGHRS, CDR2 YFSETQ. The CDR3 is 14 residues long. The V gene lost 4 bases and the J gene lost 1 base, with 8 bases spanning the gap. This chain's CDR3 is CASSQGQNTGELFF. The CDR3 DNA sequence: TGCGCCAGCAGCCAAGGACAGAACACCGGGGAGCTGTTTTTT.

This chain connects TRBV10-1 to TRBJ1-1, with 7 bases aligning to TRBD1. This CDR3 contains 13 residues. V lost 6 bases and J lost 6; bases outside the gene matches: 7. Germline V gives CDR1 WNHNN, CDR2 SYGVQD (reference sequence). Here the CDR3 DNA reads TGCGCCAGCAGATGGGGACAGTTCTCTGAAGCTTTCTTT. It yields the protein CASRWGQFSEAFF.

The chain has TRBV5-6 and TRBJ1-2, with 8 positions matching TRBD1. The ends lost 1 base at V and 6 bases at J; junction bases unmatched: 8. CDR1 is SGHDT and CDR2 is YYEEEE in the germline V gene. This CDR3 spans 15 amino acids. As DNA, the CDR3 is TGTGCCAGCAGCTTGTTAGCAGGGGGCGTAAATGGCTACACCTTC. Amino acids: CASSLLAGGVNGYTF.

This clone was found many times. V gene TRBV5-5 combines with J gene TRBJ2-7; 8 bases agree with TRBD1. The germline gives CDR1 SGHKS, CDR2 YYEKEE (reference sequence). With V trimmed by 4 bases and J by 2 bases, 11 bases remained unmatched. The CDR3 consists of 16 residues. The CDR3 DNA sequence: TGTGCCAGCAGCCTAGGACAGGGTCGGATCGCCTACGAGCAGTACTTC. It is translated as CASSLGQGRIAYEQYF.

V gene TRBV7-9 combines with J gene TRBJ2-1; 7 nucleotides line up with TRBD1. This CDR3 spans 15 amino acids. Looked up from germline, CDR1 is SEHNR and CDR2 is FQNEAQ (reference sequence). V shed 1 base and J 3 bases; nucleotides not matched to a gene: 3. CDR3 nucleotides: TGTGCCAGCAGCTTAGGACAGGGATACTACAATGAGCAGTTCTTC. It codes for CASSLGQGYYNEQFF.

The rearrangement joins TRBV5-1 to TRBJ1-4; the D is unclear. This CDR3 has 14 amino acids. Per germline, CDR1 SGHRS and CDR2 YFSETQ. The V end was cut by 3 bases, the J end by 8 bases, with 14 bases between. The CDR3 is CASSSTNFNEKLFF. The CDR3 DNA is TGCGCCAGCAGCTCTACGAATTTTAACGAAAAACTGTTTTTT.

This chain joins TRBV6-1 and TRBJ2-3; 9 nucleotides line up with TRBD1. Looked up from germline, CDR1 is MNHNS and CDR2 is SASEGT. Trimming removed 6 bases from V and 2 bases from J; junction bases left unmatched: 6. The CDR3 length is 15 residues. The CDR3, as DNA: TGTGCCAGCAGCCCCGGGACAGGGTACACAGATACGCAGTATTTT. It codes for CASSPGTGYTDTQYF.

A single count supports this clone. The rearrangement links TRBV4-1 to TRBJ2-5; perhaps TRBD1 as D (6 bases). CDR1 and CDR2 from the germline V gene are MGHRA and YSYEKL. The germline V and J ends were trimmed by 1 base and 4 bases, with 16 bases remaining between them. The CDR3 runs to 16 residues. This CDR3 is CASSQGRQGLGETQYF. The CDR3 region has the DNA TGCGCCAGCAGCCAAGGTCGGCAGGGGTTAGGAGAGACCCAGTACTTC.

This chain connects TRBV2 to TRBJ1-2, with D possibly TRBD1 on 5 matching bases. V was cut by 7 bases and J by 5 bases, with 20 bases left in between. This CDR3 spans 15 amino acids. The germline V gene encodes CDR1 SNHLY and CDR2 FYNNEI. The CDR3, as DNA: TGTGCCAGCAAATCCTATGGGGGGGAGGGGTATGGCTACACCTTC. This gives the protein CASKSYGGEGYGYTF.

Here the CDR3 DNA reads TGTGCCAGCAGCTTAGGTCTCGGGGGCACAGATACGCAGTATTTT. It yields the protein CASSLGLGGTDTQYF. The chain couples TRBV11-3 to TRBJ2-3, with D possibly being TRBD2 (5 bases). Germline CDR1 and CDR2: SGHNT and YENEEA. The CDR3 is 15 amino acids. V dropped 1 base and J dropped 1 base, with 9 bases sitting between them.

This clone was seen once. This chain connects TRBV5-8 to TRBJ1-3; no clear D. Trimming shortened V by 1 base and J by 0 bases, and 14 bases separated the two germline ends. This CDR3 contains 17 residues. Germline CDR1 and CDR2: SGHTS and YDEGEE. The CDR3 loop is CASSLKTHGYSGNTIYF. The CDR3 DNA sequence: TGTGCCAGCAGCTTGAAGACCCACGGGTACTCTGGAAACACCATATATTTT.

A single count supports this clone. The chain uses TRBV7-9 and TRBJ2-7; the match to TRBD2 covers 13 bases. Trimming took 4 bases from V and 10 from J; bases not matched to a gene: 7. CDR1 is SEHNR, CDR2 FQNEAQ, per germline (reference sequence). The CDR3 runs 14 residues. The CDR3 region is CASSSTSGGLKQYF. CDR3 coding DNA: TGTGCCAGCAGCTCGACTAGCGGGGGGTTGAAACAGTACTTC.

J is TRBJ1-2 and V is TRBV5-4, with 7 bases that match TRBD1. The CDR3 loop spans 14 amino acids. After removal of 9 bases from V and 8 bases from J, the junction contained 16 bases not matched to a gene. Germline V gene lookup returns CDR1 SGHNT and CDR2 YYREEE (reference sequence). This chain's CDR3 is CATKINDRVEGYTF. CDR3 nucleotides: TGTGCCACCAAGATTAACGACAGGGTAGAAGGCTACACCTTC. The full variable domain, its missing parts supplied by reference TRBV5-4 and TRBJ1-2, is ETGVTQSPTHLIKTRGQQVTLRCSSQSGHNTVSWYQQALGQGPQFIFQYYREEENGRGNFPPRFSGLQFPNYSSELNVNALELDDSALYLCATKINDRVEGYTFGSGTRLTVV.

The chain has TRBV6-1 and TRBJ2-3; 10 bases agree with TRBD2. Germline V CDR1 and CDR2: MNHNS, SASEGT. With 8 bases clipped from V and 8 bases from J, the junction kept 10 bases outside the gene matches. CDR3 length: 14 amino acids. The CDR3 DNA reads TGTGCCAGCGACCCGGGACTAGCGCAAGGTACGCAGTATTTT. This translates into CASDPGLAQGTQYF.